Shown below are 12 T cell receptor beta chains from a single sample sequenced in a study of shared clonotypes between healthy human individuals. Profiling relied on immunoSEQ multiplex PCR, and the TCRdb table lists in-frame clones only, not all of them. Of around 450,000 clones listed, 79% are singletons. Sequencing was performed on PBMCs. Source of these receptors: a woman aged 35 to 49 in good health. Some clones in this sample may be carry-over from other donors' samples.

This chain links TRBV2 with TRBJ1-1; tentatively, D is TRBD1 (5 bases). V was pared by 6 bases and J by 4 bases, with 12 bases between. Germline loops: CDR1 SNHLY, CDR2 FYNNEI. The CDR3 is made up of 13 amino acids. CDR3 in DNA: TGTGCCAGCAGCGCCCCGGGGGTCACTGAAGCTTTCTTT. Protein: CASSAPGVTEAFF.

The rearrangement joins TRBV7-2 to TRBJ1-1; D remains unclear. The germline V gene has CDR1 SGHTA and CDR2 FQGNSA. V lost 2 bases and J 1 base, leaving 8 bases between the germline ends. The CDR3 extends over 14 amino acids. The CDR3 spells CASSLYGKNTEAFF. DNA of the CDR3: TGTGCCAGCAGCTTATATGGGAAGAACACTGAAGCTTTCTTT.

The V call is TRBV29-1, the J call TRBJ1-2; D is undetermined. Germline loops: CDR1 SQVTM, CDR2 ANQGSEA. Trimming took 2 bases from V and 2 from J, leaving 12 bases between them. The CDR3 sequence is 14 residues long. DNA for the CDR3: TGCAGCGTTGAAAAACGGACGTCGAACTATGGCTACACCTTC. It specifies CSVEKRTSNYGYTF.

The gene calls are TRBV28 and TRBJ2-1; D gene ambiguous. The V gene lost 7 bases and the J gene lost 10 bases, with 17 bases spanning the gap. The CDR3 is 13 amino acids. CDR1 and CDR2 from the germline V gene are MDHEN and SYDVKM. CDR3 bases: TGTGCCAGCACCTTGCCCATCAAAGGGGAGCAGTTCTTC. Amino acid sequence: CASTLPIKGEQFF.

This clone was seen only a few times. This chain uses TRBV29-1 with TRBJ2-2, with TRBD2 identical over 7 bases. Germline V gives CDR1 SQVTM, CDR2 ANQGSEA. The J segment lost 7 bases and the V segment lost 6 bases, leaving 5 bases of the junction unmatched. This CDR3 comprises 12 residues. CDR3 DNA: TGCAGCGTGCGGGAGACTGGCGGGGAGCTGTTTTTT. Its protein is CSVRETGGELFF.

This clone was seen many times. The V gene is TRBV4-1, the J gene TRBJ2-3; the D is unclear. Germline assignment: CDR1 MGHRA and CDR2 YSYEKL. CDR3 length: 13 amino acids. Trimming took 0 bases from V and 9 from J, leaving 10 bases between them. The chain's CDR3 is CASSQEKGKTQYF. In DNA, the CDR3 is TGCGCCAGCAGCCAAGAGAAAGGAAAAACGCAGTATTTT.

The chain recombines TRBV28 with TRBJ1-4; D gene unclear. The CDR3 spans 13 residues. CDR1 is MDHEN and CDR2 is SYDVKM in the germline V gene. Trimming cost V 2 bases and J 8 bases, with 9 bases left between them. DNA for the CDR3: TGTGCCAGCAGTTTAGACTCGCAGGAAAAACTGTTTTTT. This translates into CASSLDSQEKLFF.

The gene calls are TRBV11-2 and TRBJ1-2, with 9 bases matching TRBD1. Germline loops: CDR1 SGHAT, CDR2 FQNNGV. Trimming cost V 4 bases and J 3 bases; bases outside gene matches: 6. CDR3 length: 15 residues. CDR3 residues: CASSSDRGSYYGYTF. The CDR3 region has the DNA TGTGCCAGCAGCTCCGACAGGGGGTCTTACTATGGCTACACCTTC.

This chain links TRBV7-6 with TRBJ1-5; a weak D match, TRBD1 (5 bases). This CDR3 region has 13 residues. CDR1 is SGHVS and CDR2 is FNYEAQ in the germline V gene. Trimming left V 7 bases short and J 0 bases short, with 7 bases between. The CDR3 DNA reads TGTGCCAGCACCCAGGGTAGCAATCAGCCCCAGCATTTT. As protein: CASTQGSNQPQHF.

This clone was found a few times. V gene TRBV15 combines with J gene TRBJ1-5, with unresolved D. V lost 5 bases, J lost 0 bases, and 8 bases lay in between. This CDR3 region has 14 residues. Germline CDR1 is LNHNV and CDR2 is YYDKDF (reference sequence). CDR3 nucleotide sequence: TGTGCCACCAGCTGGGCGTATAGCAATCAGCCCCAGCATTTT. It specifies CATSWAYSNQPQHF.

The CDR3 region is CATRSGTGATNEKLFF. The CDR3 coding sequence is TGCGCCACCCGATCCGGGACAGGGGCAACTAATGAAAAACTGTTTTTT. The rearrangement links TRBV5-1 to TRBJ1-4; 10 bases are a match to TRBD1. CDR1 and CDR2 (germline): SGHRS, YFSETQ. CDR3 length: 16 residues. Trimming took 9 bases from V and 0 from J; bases not matched to a gene: 8. Filled out from reference TRBV5-1 and TRBJ1-4, the complete variable domain reads KAGVTQTPRYLIKTRGQQVTLSCSPISGHRSVSWYQQTPGQGLQFLFEYFSETQRNKGNFPGRFSGRQFSNSRSEMNVSTLELGDSALYLCATRSGTGATNEKLFFGSGTQLSVL.

DNA of the CDR3: TGTGCCAGCAGTGACTCAACCGTCGGTGAGCAGTTCTTC. Translation: CASSDSTVGEQFF. The V and J genes are TRBV6-4 and TRBJ2-1, with D uncertain. Trimming took off 0 bases at V and 9 bases at J, with 9 bases between the two ends. In germline, CDR1 is MRHNA, CDR2 SNTAGT. The CDR3 sequence is 13 residues long.